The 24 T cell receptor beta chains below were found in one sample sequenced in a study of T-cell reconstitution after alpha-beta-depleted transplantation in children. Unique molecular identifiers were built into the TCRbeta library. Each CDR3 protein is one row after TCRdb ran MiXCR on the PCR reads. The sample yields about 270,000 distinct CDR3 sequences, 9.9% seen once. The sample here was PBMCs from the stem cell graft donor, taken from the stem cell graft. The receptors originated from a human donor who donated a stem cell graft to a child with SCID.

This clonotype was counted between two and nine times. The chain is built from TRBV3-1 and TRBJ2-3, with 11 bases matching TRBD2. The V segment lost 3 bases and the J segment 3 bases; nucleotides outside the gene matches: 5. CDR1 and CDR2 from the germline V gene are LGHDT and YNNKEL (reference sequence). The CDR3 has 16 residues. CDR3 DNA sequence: TGTGCCAGCAGCCAGTCCGGGACTAGCGGTACAGATACGCAGTATTTT. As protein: CASSQSGTSGTDTQYF.

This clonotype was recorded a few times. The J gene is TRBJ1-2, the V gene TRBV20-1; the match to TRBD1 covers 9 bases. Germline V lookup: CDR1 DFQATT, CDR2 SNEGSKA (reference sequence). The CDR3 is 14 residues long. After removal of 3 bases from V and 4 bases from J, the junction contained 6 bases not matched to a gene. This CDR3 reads CSARRDRDGYGYTF. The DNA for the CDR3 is TGCAGTGCTAGGAGGGACAGGGACGGCTATGGCTACACCTTC.

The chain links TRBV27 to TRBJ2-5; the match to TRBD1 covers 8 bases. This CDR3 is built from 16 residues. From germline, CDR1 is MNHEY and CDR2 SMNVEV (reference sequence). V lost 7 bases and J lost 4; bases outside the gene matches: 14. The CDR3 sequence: CASNPRGGQGGETQYF. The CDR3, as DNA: TGTGCCAGCAACCCGAGGGGTGGACAGGGTGGAGAGACCCAGTACTTC.

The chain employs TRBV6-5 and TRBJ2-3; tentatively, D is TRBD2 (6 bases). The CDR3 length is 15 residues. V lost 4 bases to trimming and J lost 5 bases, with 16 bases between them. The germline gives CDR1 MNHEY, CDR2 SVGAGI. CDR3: CASSFDPGVIDTQYF. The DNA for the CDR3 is TGTGCCAGCAGTTTCGATCCGGGGGTTATAGATACGCAGTATTTT.

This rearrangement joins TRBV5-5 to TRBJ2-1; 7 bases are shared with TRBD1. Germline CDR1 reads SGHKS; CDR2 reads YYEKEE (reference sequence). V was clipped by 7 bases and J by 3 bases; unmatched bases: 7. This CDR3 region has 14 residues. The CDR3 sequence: CASGPRTGYNEQFF. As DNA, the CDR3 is TGTGCCAGCGGCCCCCGGACAGGCTACAATGAGCAGTTCTTC.

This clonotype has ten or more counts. The CDR3 nucleotides are TGTGCCAGCAGGCAAGCGGGCGGGGAGCTGTTTTTT. Its protein is CASRQAGGELFF. This rearrangement joins TRBV7-3 to TRBJ2-2; TRBD2 might be the D (6 bases). The CDR3 is made up of 12 amino acids. Trimming took off 6 bases at V and 7 bases at J, with 9 bases between the two ends. Germline CDR1 reads SGHTA; CDR2 reads FQGTGA.

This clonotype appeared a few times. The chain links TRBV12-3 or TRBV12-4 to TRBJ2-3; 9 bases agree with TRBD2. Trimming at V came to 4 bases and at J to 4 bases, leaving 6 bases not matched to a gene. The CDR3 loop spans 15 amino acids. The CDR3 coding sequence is TGTGCCAGCAGTTCTAGCGGGGACCCTCCAGATACGCAGTATTTT. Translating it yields CASSSSGDPPDTQYF.

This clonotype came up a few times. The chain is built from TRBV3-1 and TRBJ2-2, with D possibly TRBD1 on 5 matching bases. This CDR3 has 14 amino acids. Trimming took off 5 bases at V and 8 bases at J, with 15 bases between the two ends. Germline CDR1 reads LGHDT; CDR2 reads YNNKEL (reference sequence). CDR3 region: CASSYQHGAGELFF. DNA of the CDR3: TGTGCCAGCAGCTACCAACATGGGGCTGGGGAGCTGTTTTTT. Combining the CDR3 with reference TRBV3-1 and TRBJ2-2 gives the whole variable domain DTAVSQTPKYLVTQMGNDKSIKCEQNLGHDTMYWYKQDSKKFLKIMFSYNNKELIINETVPNRFSPKSPDKAHLNLHINSLELGDSAVYFCASSYQHGAGELFFGEGSRLTVL.

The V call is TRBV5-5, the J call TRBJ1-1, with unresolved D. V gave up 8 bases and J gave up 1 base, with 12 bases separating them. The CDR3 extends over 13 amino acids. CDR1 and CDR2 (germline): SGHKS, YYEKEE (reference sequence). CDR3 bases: TGTGCCAGTCGGTGGAAGTCGAACACTGAAGCTTTCTTT. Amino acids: CASRWKSNTEAFF.

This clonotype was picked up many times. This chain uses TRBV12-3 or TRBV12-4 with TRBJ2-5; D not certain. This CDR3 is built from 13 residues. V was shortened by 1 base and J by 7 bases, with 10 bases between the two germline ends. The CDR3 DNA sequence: TGTGCCAGCAGTTTAGATCCAGACGGGACCCAGTACTTC. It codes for CASSLDPDGTQYF.

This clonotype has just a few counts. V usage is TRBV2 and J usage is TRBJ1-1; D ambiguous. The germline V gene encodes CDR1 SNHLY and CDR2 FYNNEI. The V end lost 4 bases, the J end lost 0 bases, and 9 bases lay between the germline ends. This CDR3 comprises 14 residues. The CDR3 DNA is TGTGCCAGCAGTGCTAGGCCGATGAACACTGAAGCTTTCTTT. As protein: CASSARPMNTEAFF. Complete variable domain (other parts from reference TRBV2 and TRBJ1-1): EPEVTQTPSHQVTQMGQEVILRCVPISNHLYFYWYRQILGQKVEFLVSFYNNEISEKSEIFDDQFSVERPDGSNFTLKIRSTKLEDSAMYFCASSARPMNTEAFFGQGTRLTVV.

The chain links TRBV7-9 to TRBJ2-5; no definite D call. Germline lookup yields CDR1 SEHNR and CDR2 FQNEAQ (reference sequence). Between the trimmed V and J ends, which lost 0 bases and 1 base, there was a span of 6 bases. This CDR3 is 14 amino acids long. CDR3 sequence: CASSLAPAQETQYF. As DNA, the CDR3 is TGTGCCAGCAGCTTAGCACCGGCCCAAGAGACCCAGTACTTC.

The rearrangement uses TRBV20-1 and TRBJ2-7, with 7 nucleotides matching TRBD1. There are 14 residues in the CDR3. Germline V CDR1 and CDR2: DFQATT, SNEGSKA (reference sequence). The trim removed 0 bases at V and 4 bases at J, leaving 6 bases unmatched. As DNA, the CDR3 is TGCAGTGCTAGAGATCCGACAGGGCAGTACGAGCAGTACTTC. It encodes CSARDPTGQYEQYF.

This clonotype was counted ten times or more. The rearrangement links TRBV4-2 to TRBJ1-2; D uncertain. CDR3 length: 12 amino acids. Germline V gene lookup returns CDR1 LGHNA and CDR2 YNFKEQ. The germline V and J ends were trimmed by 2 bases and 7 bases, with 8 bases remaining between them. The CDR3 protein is CASSQPHGGYTF. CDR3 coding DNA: TGTGCCAGCAGCCAACCACATGGTGGCTACACCTTC.

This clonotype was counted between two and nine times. This chain's CDR3 is CASSPTLVAYEQYF. The CDR3 DNA sequence: TGTGCCAGCAGCCCTACCCTCGTTGCCTACGAGCAGTACTTC. The genes are TRBV3-1 and TRBJ2-7; D not resolved. Looked up from germline, CDR1 is LGHDT and CDR2 is YNNKEL (reference sequence). The V and J ends lost 4 bases and 2 bases respectively, with 12 bases between them. The CDR3 has 14 residues.

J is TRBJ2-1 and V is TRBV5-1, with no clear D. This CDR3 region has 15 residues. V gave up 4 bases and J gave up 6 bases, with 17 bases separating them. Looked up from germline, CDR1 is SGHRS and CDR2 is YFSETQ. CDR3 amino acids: CASSLDIGDINEQFF. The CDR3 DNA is TGCGCCAGCAGCCTCGACATAGGAGACATCAATGAGCAGTTCTTC.

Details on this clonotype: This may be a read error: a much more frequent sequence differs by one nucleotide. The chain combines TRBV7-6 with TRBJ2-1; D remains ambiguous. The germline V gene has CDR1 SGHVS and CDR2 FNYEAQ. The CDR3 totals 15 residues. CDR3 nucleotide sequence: TGTGCCTGCAGCGTAAATAGCAGCTCCTACAATGAGCAGTTCTTC. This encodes CACSVNSSSYNEQFF. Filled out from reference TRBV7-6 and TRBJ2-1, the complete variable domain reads GAGVSQSPRYKVTKRGQDVALRCDPISGHVSLYWYRQALGQGPEFLTYFNYEAQQDKSGLPNDRFSAERPEGSISTLTIQRTEQRDSAMYRCACSVNSSSYNEQFFGPGTRLTVL.

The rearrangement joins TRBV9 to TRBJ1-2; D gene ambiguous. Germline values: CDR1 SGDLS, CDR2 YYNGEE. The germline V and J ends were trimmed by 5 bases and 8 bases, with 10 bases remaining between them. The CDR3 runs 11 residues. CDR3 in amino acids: CASSGRWGYTF. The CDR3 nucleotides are TGTGCCAGCAGTGGACGGTGGGGCTACACCTTC.

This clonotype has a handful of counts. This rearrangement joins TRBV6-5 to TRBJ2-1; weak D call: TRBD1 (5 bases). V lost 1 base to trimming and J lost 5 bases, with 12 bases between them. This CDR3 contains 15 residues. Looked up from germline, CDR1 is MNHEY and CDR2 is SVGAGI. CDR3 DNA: TGTGCCAGCAGTTACTGGGGCATTGGAAACAATGAGCAGTTCTTC. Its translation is CASSYWGIGNNEQFF.

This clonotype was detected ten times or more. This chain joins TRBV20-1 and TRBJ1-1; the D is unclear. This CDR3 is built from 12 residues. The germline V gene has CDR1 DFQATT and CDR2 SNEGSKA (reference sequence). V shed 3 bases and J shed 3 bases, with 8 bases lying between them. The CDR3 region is CSARDGDTEAFF. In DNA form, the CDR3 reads TGCAGTGCTAGGGATGGGGACACTGAAGCTTTCTTT.

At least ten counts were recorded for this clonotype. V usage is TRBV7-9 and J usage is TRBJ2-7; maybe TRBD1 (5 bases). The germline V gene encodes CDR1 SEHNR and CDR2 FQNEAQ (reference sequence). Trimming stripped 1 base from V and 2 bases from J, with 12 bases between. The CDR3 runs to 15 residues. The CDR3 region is CASSLETGKTYEQYF. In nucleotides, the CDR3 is TGTGCCAGCAGCTTAGAAACAGGAAAAACCTACGAGCAGTACTTC. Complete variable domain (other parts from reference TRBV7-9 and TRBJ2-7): DTGVSQNPRHKITKRGQNVTFRCDPISEHNRLYWYRQTLGQGPEFLTYFQNEAQLEKSRLLSDRFSAERPKGSFSTLEIQRTEQGDSAMYLCASSLETGKTYEQYFGPGTRLTVT.

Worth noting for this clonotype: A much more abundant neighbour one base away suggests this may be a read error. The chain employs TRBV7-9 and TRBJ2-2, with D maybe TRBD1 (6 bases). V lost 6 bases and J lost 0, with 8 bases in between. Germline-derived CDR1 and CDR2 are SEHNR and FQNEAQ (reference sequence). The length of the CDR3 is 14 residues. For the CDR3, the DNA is TGTGCCAGCAGTGAGGGGGCGAACACCGGGGAGCTGTTTTTT. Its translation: CASSEGANTGELFF.

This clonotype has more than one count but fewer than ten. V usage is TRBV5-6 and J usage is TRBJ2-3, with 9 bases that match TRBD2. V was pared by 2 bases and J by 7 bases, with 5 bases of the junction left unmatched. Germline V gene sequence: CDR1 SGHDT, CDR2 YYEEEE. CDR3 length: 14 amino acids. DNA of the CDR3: TGTGCCAGCAGCTTAGCGGGGGGCACGAATACGCAGTATTTT. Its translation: CASSLAGGTNTQYF.

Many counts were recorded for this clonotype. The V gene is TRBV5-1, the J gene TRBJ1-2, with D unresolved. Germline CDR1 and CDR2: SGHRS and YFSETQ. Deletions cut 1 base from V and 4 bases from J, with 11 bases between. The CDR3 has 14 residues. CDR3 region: CASSLPSLLYGYTF. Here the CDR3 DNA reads TGCGCCAGCAGCTTGCCGTCGCTCCTCTATGGCTACACCTTC.